By share, the clone carrying this T cell receptor beta chain counts as medium-sized. Its target is not known. As for the donors, each was a healthy bone marrow donor. Donors were nominally healthy when sampled, though unrecorded immune exposures were likely. This specimen comes from a study of cytomegalovirus exposure and HLA in healthy donors. Findings and caveats of the study: Presence/absence analysis assumed near-uniform sequencing depth across donors. A likely sequencing artifact accounted for one observed cluster of highly shared sequence variants.

The PCR employed 60 Vbeta primers together with 13 Jbeta primers. Here immunoSEQ multiplex PCR was the method, and the copy in TCRdb shows in-frame clones only, minus some. This table holds about 120,000 clones, 75% found once. The trim removed 5 bases at V and 9 bases at J, leaving 8 bases unmatched. Germline V gene sequence: CDR1 MNHNS, CDR2 SASEGT. The CDR3 is 14 residues long. The clonotype was recovered from a woman aged 40 to 49 in good health and CMV-seropositive. The sample consisted of PBMCs. The chain links TRBV6-1 to TRBJ1-4, with 8 nucleotides matching TRBD1. CDR3 coding DNA: TGTGCCAGCAGTTTACAGGGGGAACATAAAAAACTGTTTTTT. Protein: CASSLQGEHKKLFF.